A selection of T cell receptor beta chains follows, all from one sample in a study of shared clonotypes between healthy human individuals. Assay: immunoSEQ multiplex PCR; the TCRdb copy retains only in-frame clones and omits some. The repertoire holds more than 2 million clones, with 85% to 95% as singletons. The sample taken for sequencing was naive CD8+ T cells sorted from blood. The origin of the receptors is a man younger than 30 in good health. Both conserved end residues are part of each CDR3. A D gene is named only where the DNA matches it firmly. Expanded clones are given a class, and other clones once, few, many or no size at all.

clone_size: -
d_call: -
j_call: TRBJ2-7
v_call: TRBV4-1
cdr3_length: 16
cdr3_nt: TGCGCCAGCAGCCAAGAGGAACTCCCGAGCTCCTACGAGCAGTACTTC
cdr3_aa: CASSQEELPSSYEQYF

clone_size: -
d_call: -
j_call: TRBJ1-3
v_call: TRBV13
cdr3_length: 13
cdr3_nt: TGTGCCAGCACCCCCTTCTCCGGAAACACCATATATTTT
cdr3_aa: CASTPFSGNTIYF

clone_size: once
d_call: TRBD2
j_call: TRBJ2-3
v_call: TRBV29-1
cdr3_length: 13
cdr3_nt: TGCAGCCTTACTAGCGGGGGGGTTGATACGCAGTATTTT
cdr3_aa: CSLTSGGVDTQYF

clone_size: -
d_call: TRBD1
j_call: TRBJ2-7
v_call: TRBV6-5
cdr3_length: 12
cdr3_nt: TGTGCCAGCAGTGACAGGGCTTACGAGCAGTACTTC
cdr3_aa: CASSDRAYEQYF

clone_size: -
d_call: -
j_call: TRBJ1-2
v_call: TRBV4-3
cdr3_length: 15
cdr3_nt: TGCGCCAGCAGCCAAGGCCCCACCGATGAATATGGCTACACCTTC
cdr3_aa: CASSQGPTDEYGYTF

clone_size: -
d_call: -
j_call: TRBJ2-1
v_call: TRBV2
cdr3_length: 12
cdr3_nt: TGTGCCAGCAGTGAGTTTGTGAATGAGCAGTTCTTC
cdr3_aa: CASSEFVNEQFF

clone_size: -
d_call: -
j_call: TRBJ2-6
v_call: TRBV10-1
cdr3_length: 17
cdr3_nt: TGCGCCAGCAGCGAAGGGTTCTGGAACTCTGGGGCCAACGTCCTGACTTTC
cdr3_aa: CASSEGFWNSGANVLTF

clone_size: -
d_call: TRBD2
j_call: TRBJ2-5
v_call: TRBV7-9
cdr3_length: 17
cdr3_nt: TGTGCCAGCAGCTTAGGACTAGCGGGAGGGTTACAAGAGACCCAGTACTTC
cdr3_aa: CASSLGLAGGLQETQYF

clone_size: -
d_call: TRBD2
j_call: TRBJ2-3
v_call: TRBV7-8
cdr3_length: 18
cdr3_nt: TGTGCCAGCAGCGAAACCGGGACTAGCGGGAGAGTCCCAGATACGCAGTATTTT
cdr3_aa: CASSETGTSGRVPDTQYF

clone_size: -
d_call: -
j_call: TRBJ2-3
v_call: TRBV28
cdr3_length: 16
cdr3_nt: TGTGCCAGCAGTCCGTCGTTAGGACTTGCTACAGATACGCAGTATTTT
cdr3_aa: CASSPSLGLATDTQYF

clone_size: -
d_call: -
j_call: TRBJ2-2
v_call: TRBV6-5
cdr3_length: 14
cdr3_nt: TGTGCCAGCCGCCAGGGTGCTAACACCGGGGAGCTGTTTTTT
cdr3_aa: CASRQGANTGELFF

clone_size: -
d_call: -
j_call: TRBJ2-2
v_call: TRBV4-1
cdr3_length: 16
cdr3_nt: TGCGCCAGCAGCCAAGAAGGGGAGCAGCTCACCGGGGAGCTGTTTTTT
cdr3_aa: CASSQEGEQLTGELFF